This TCR beta chain derives from a study of blood T cells in healthy people across ages. This clonotype showed up just a few times. Its antigen remains unknown. Germline is not matched at one junction end, which may reflect a read error. Study findings and constraints: Since the PBMCs were unsorted, naive and antigen-experienced cells could not be conclusively compared.

Every sample yielded at least 6.5 million isolated PBMCs. A second PCR of 7 to 11 cycles used a sample-barcoded 5' primer and a J-beta primer mix. TCRdb redid the calling of the 5' RACE reads with MiXCR, one entry per CDR3 protein. The sample lists more than 600,000 distinct CDR3 sequences, around 25% occurring once. Germline CDR1 and CDR2: LGHNA and YSLEER. This CDR3 spans 15 amino acids. This same sample was also taken into another study, of T cells of mothers and their children. That paper adds: Overlap measured in related mother-child pairs was slightly, non-significantly higher than in unrelated pairs.

This receptor was taken from a boy between 10 and 17 years old in good health. V usage is TRBV4-3 and J usage is TRBJ2-5, with TRBD1 matching over 10 bases. What was sequenced was blood. The CDR3 coding sequence is TGCGCCAGCAGCCGAGGGACAGGGGATTTGGAGACCCGGTACTTC. Its translation: CASSRGTGDLETRYF.